This TCR beta chain was observed in a study of cytomegalovirus exposure and HLA in healthy donors. Across the whole study: As an earlier analysis found, around 200 million T cells yielded about 120 million unique TCR beta sequences.

The PCR had 60 Vbeta and 13 Jbeta primers. TCRdb's copy holds only in-frame clones and misses some; the assay was immunoSEQ multiplex PCR. Of under 200,000 clones listed, less than 80% were seen once; the top ten hold approximately 0.7%. With 5 bases removed from V and 4 bases from J, the gap between germline ends came to 8 bases. Germline-derived CDR1 and CDR2 are SGHTA and FQGNSA. The CDR3 is 13 residues long. Study conclusions and caveats: In vitro testing confirmed a few CMV-associated chains as specific for CMV antigens.

Note on this clone: Its specificity is not known.

The chain recombines TRBV7-2 with TRBJ1-4, with unresolved D. The clonotype originates from a woman in her forties in good health and CMV-seronegative. The sample was PBMCs. CDR3 sequence (DNA): TGTGCCAGCAGCACCCTGAGTAATGAAAAACTGTTTTTT. Encoded protein: CASSTLSNEKLFF.